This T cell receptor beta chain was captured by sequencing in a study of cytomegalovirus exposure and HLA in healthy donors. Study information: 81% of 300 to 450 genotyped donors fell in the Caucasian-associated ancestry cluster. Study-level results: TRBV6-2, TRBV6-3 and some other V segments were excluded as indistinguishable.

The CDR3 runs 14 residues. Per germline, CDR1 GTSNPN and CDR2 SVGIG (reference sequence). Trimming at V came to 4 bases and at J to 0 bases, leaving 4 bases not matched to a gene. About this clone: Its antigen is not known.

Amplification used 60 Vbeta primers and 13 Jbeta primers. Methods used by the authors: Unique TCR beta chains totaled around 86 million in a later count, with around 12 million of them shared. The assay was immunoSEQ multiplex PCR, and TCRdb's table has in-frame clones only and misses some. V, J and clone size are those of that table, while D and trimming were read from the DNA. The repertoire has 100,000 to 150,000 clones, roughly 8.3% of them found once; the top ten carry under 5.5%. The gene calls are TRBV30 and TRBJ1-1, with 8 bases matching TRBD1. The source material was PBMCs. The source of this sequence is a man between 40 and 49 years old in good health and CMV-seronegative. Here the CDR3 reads CAWIRTGMNTEAFF. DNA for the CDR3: TGTGCCTGGATTAGGACAGGGATGAACACTGAAGCTTTCTTT.